A single sample gave rise to the 15 T cell receptor beta chains below, sequenced in a study of blood T cell repertoires in COVID-19. Data came from immunoSEQ multiplex PCR; TCRdb stores just in-frame clones and leaves some out. The sample lists tens of thousands of clones; 80% to 90% were seen once. The sample comprised peripheral blood. The receptors originated from a woman aged 80 or older with acute or convalescent COVID-19.

The V gene is TRBV5-5, the J gene TRBJ1-5, with TRBD1 as a possible D gene (5 bases). Germline V gene lookup returns CDR1 SGHKS and CDR2 YYEKEE (reference sequence). The CDR3 sequence is 14 residues long. Trimming removed 5 bases at V and 5 bases at J, with 14 bases between. The CDR3 region has the DNA TGTGCCAGCAGTTTCGCAGGGAACGATCAGCCCCAGCATTTT. Translating gives CASSFAGNDQPQHF.

The chain employs TRBV2 and TRBJ1-1; 9 bases are shared with TRBD1. Germline CDR1 SNHLY, CDR2 FYNNEI. The CDR3 length is 14 residues. J lost 4 bases, V lost 8 bases, and 8 bases had no gene match. The CDR3 here is CASGGQGLGTEAFF. The DNA of the CDR3 is TGTGCCAGCGGGGGACAGGGTCTTGGCACTGAAGCTTTCTTT.

The CDR3 DNA follows: TGTGCCAGCAGCTTAAGAGGGGGCGTCACTGAAGCTTTCTTT. It yields the protein CASSLRGGVTEAFF. The chain employs TRBV7-9 and TRBJ1-1; 7 bases match TRBD1. With 2 bases clipped from V and 4 bases from J, the junction kept 4 bases outside the gene matches. From germline, CDR1 is SEHNR and CDR2 FQNEAQ (reference sequence). The CDR3 covers 14 residues. The whole variable domain, remainder taken from reference TRBV7-9 and TRBJ1-1, is DTGVSQNPRHKITKRGQNVTFRCDPISEHNRLYWYRQTLGQGPEFLTYFQNEAQLEKSRLLSDRFSAERPKGSFSTLEIQRTEQGDSAMYLCASSLRGGVTEAFFGQGTRLTVV.

The V and J genes are TRBV2 and TRBJ2-7, with 9 nucleotides matching TRBD2. The V gene end was trimmed by 7 bases and the J gene end by 1 base; junction bases not matched to a gene: 11. Germline values: CDR1 SNHLY, CDR2 FYNNEI. The CDR3 is 16 amino acids. The CDR3 DNA is TGTGCCAGCAAGGATAGCGGGGGAGGATTTTCCTACGAGCAGTACTTC. This sequence encodes CASKDSGGGFSYEQYF.

CDR3 amino acids: CASRFTGSTEAFF. CDR3 nucleotide sequence: TGTGCCAGCAGATTTACAGGGTCCACTGAAGCTTTCTTT. This chain connects TRBV7-9 to TRBJ1-1; maybe TRBD1 (6 bases). The CDR3 is 13 amino acids. Germline CDR1 reads SEHNR; CDR2 reads FQNEAQ (reference sequence). With 6 bases removed from V and 4 bases from J, the gap between germline ends came to 12 bases.

This chain uses TRBV5-1 with TRBJ1-2; D perhaps matches TRBD1 (5 bases). CDR3 length: 16 residues. Germline CDR1 reads SGHRS; CDR2 reads YFSETQ. With 3 bases removed from V and 4 bases from J, the gap between germline ends came to 19 bases. CDR3 sequence (DNA): TGCGCCAGCAGCTCGGGGGATAACGACGGCCGCTATGGCTACACCTTC. Translating it yields CASSSGDNDGRYGYTF.

The chain carries TRBV19 and TRBJ2-5; the match to TRBD2 covers 10 bases. CDR1 and CDR2 from the germline V gene are LNHDA and SQIVND (reference sequence). The V and J ends lost 7 bases and 5 bases, in that order; junction bases with no gene match: 10. The CDR3 runs to 15 residues. Here the CDR3 reads CASTRTSGSRETQYF. CDR3 nucleotides: TGTGCCAGTACTAGGACTAGCGGATCAAGGGAGACCCAGTACTTC.

The CDR3 spells CASSLEGARNQPQHF. The DNA of the CDR3 is TGTGCCAGCAGCCTAGAGGGGGCAAGGAATCAGCCCCAGCATTTT. The chain recombines TRBV7-8 with TRBJ1-5; 7 nucleotides agree with TRBD1. The CDR3 loop spans 15 amino acids. The V segment lost 5 bases and the J segment 4 bases; nucleotides outside the gene matches: 8. Germline V gives CDR1 SGHVS, CDR2 FQNEAQ.

The chain carries TRBV5-8 and TRBJ2-3; D not certain. In germline, CDR1 is SGHTS, CDR2 YDEGEE. V lost 0 bases to trimming and J lost 1 base, with 12 bases between them. The CDR3 loop spans 16 amino acids. The CDR3 is CASSLGQAKGTDTQYF. In DNA, the CDR3 is TGTGCCAGCAGCTTGGGTCAGGCAAAGGGCACAGATACGCAGTATTTT.

CDR3 in amino acids: CASSESLLNTEAFF. Here the CDR3 DNA reads TGCGCCAGCAGTGAGTCCCTTCTGAACACTGAAGCTTTCTTT. The chain combines TRBV10-1 with TRBJ1-1; no definite D call. The germline V and J ends were trimmed by 0 bases and 0 bases, with 5 bases remaining between them. Germline loops: CDR1 WNHNN, CDR2 SYGVQD (reference sequence). This CDR3 is 14 amino acids long.

The genes are TRBV18 and TRBJ1-4, with 9 nucleotides matching TRBD1. The germline gives CDR1 KGHSH, CDR2 LQKENI. J was trimmed by 8 bases and V by 3 bases; bases with no gene match: 7. The CDR3 runs 15 residues. The CDR3 loop is CASSPAGTGTEKLFF. CDR3 DNA: TGTGCCAGCTCACCCGCCGGGACAGGGACAGAAAAACTGTTTTTT.

This chain uses TRBV27 with TRBJ1-5; no reliable D call. Between the trimmed V and J ends, which lost 7 bases and 7 bases, there was a span of 14 bases. Germline V gene sequence: CDR1 MNHEY, CDR2 SMNVEV (reference sequence). This CDR3 has 13 residues. The CDR3 loop is CASTRRVGQPQHF. The CDR3 DNA reads TGTGCCAGCACACGGAGGGTTGGACAGCCCCAGCATTTT.

This chain connects TRBV30 to TRBJ1-5, with D possibly TRBD1 on 5 matching bases. The CDR3 loop spans 13 amino acids. CDR1 and CDR2 (germline): GTSNPN, SVGIG (reference sequence). V gave up 6 bases and J gave up 4 bases, with 13 bases separating them. As DNA, the CDR3 is TGTGCCTGCCAGACCGGGGGGAATCAGCCCCAGCATTTT. Encoded protein: CACQTGGNQPQHF.

The chain has TRBV7-2 and TRBJ1-2; the D is unclear. The CDR3 sequence is 14 residues long. Germline loops: CDR1 SGHTA, CDR2 FQGNSA. Trimming shortened V by 7 bases and J by 0 bases, and 12 bases separated the two germline ends. The CDR3 region has the DNA TGTGCCAGCACCGTTGGGCCTACTAACTATGGCTACACCTTC. Protein sequence: CASTVGPTNYGYTF.

This clone was seen more than once but under ten times. The CDR3 here is CASSLRGMDYGYTF. CDR3 sequence (DNA): TGTGCCAGCAGTTTAAGAGGGATGGACTATGGCTACACCTTC. V and J are TRBV28 and TRBJ1-2; D gene ambiguous. Germline V lookup: CDR1 MDHEN, CDR2 SYDVKM. V lost 2 bases to trimming and J lost 3 bases, with 10 bases between them. CDR3 length: 14 amino acids.